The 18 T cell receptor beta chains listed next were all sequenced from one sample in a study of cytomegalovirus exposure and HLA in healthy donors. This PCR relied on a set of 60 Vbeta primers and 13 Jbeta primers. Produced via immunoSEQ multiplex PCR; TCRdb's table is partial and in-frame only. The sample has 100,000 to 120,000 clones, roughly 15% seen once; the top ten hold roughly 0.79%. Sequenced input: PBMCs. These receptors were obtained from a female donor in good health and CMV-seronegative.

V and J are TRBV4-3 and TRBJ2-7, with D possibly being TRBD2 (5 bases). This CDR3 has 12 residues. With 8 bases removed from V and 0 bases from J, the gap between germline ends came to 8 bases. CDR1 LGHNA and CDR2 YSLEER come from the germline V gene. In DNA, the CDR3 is TGCGCCAGCCCCAGCGGCTCCTACGAGCAGTACTTC. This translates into CASPSGSYEQYF.

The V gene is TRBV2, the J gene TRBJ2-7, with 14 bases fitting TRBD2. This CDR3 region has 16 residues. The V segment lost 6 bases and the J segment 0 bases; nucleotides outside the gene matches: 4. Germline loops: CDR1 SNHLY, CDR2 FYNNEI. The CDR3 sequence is CASRPGTSGSSYEQYF. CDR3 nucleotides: TGTGCCAGCAGACCCGGGACTAGCGGGAGCTCCTACGAGCAGTACTTC. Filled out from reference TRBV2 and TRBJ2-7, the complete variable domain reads EPEVTQTPSHQVTQMGQEVILRCVPISNHLYFYWYRQILGQKVEFLVSFYNNEISEKSEIFDDQFSVERPDGSNFTLKIRSTKLEDSAMYFCASRPGTSGSSYEQYFGPGTRLTVT.

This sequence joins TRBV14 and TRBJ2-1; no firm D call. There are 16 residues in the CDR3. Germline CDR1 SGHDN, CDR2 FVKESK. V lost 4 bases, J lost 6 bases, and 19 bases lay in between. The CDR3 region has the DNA TGTGCCAGCAGCCGACTCACGGCCTACGGTACCAATGAGCAGTTCTTC. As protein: CASSRLTAYGTNEQFF. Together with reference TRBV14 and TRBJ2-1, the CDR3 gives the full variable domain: EAGVTQFPSHSVIEKGQTVTLRCDPISGHDNLYWYRRVMGKEIKFLLHFVKESKQDESGMPNNRFLAERTGGTYSTLKVQPAELEDSGVYFCASSRLTAYGTNEQFFGPGTRLTVL.

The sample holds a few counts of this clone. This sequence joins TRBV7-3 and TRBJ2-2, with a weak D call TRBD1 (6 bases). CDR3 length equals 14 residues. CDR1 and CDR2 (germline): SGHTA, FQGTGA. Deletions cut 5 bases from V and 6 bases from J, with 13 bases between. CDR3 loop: CASSQNRVSGELFF. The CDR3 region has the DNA TGTGCCAGCAGCCAAAACAGGGTATCCGGGGAGCTGTTTTTT.

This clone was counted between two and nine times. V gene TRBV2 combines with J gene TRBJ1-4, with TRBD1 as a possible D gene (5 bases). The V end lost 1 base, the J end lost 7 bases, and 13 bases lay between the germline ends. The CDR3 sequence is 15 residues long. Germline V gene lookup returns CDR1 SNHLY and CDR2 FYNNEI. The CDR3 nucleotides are TGTGCCAGCAGTGAAGGTCCAGGGATGGGTGAAAAACTGTTTTTT. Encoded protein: CASSEGPGMGEKLFF.

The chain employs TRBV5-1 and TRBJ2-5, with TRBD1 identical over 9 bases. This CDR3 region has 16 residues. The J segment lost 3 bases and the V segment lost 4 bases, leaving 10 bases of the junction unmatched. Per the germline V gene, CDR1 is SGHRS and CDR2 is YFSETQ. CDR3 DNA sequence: TGCGCCAGCAGCGACAACAGGGGGCGCGGGGAAGAGACCCAGTACTTC. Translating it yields CASSDNRGRGEETQYF.

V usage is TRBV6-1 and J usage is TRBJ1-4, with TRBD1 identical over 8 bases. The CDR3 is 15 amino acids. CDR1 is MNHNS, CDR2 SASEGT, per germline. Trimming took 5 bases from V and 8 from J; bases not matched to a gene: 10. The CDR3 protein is CASSISPRQGEKLFF. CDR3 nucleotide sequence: TGTGCCAGCAGTATCTCGCCCCGACAGGGGGAAAAACTGTTTTTT.

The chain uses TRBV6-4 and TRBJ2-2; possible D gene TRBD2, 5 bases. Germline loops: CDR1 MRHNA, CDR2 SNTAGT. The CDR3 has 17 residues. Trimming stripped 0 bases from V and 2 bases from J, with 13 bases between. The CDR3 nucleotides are TGTGCCAGCAGTGACTCCCTAAGCCGGGAAAACACCGGGGAGCTGTTTTTT. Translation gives CASSDSLSRENTGELFF.

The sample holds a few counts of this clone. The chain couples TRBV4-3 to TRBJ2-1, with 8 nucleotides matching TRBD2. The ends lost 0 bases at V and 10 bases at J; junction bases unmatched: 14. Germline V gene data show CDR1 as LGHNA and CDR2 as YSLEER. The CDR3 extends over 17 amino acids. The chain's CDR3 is CASSQDWRTGGLQEQFF. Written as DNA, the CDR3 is TGCGCCAGCAGCCAAGATTGGAGAACGGGGGGGCTTCAGGAGCAGTTCTTC.

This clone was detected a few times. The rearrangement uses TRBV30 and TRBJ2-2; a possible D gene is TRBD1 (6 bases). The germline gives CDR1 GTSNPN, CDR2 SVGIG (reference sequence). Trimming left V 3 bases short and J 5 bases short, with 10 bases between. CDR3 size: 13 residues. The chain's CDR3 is CAWRQGMTGELFF. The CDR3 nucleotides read TGTGCCTGGAGACAGGGAATGACCGGGGAGCTGTTTTTT.

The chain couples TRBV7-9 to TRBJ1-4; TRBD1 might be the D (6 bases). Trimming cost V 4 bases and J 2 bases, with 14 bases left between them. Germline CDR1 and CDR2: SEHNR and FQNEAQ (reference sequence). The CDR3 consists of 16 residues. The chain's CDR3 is CASSSRGGTTNEKLFF. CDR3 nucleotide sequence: TGTGCCAGCAGCTCGAGGGGGGGGACGACTAATGAAAAACTGTTTTTT. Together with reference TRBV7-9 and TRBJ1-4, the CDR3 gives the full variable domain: DTGVSQNPRHKITKRGQNVTFRCDPISEHNRLYWYRQTLGQGPEFLTYFQNEAQLEKSRLLSDRFSAERPKGSFSTLEIQRTEQGDSAMYLCASSSRGGTTNEKLFFGSGTQLSVL.

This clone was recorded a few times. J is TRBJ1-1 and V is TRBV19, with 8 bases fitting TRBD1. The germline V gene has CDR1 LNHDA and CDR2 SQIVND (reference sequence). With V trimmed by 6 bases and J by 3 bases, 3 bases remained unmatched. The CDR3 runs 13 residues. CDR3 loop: CASREQGDTEAFF. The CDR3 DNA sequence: TGTGCCAGTAGGGAACAGGGGGACACTGAAGCTTTCTTT.

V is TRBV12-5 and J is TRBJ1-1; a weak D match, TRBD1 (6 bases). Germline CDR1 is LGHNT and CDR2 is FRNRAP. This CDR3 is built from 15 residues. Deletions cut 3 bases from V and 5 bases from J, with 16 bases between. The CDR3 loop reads CASGFEQGLWTEAFF. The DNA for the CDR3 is TGTGCTAGTGGTTTTGAACAGGGATTGTGGACTGAAGCTTTCTTT.

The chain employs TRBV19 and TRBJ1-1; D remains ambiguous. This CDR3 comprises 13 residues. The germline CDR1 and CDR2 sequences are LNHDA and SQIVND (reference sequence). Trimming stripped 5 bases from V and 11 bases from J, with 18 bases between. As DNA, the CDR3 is TGTGCCAGTAGTTCTCCGGGTCCCTGGAATGCTTTCTTT. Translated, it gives CASSSPGPWNAFF.

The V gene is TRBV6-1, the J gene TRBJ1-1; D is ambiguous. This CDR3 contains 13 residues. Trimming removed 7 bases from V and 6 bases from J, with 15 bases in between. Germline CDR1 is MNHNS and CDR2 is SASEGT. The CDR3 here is CASTPGLGAEAFF. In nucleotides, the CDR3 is TGTGCCAGCACGCCCGGCCTGGGAGCTGAAGCTTTCTTT.

CDR3 region: CASSQDSLTDTQYF. Here the CDR3 DNA reads TGCGCCAGCAGCCAAGATAGTCTGACAGATACGCAGTATTTT. V usage is TRBV4-3 and J usage is TRBJ2-3; D remains unclear. This CDR3 has 14 amino acids. V was trimmed by 0 bases and J by 3 bases, leaving 7 bases between them. The germline V gene has CDR1 LGHNA and CDR2 YSLEER.

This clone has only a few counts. Written as DNA, the CDR3 is TGTGCCAGCAGCTTGATTGGGACTAGCGGGAGGGATGAGCAGTTCTTC. Translated, it gives CASSLIGTSGRDEQFF. The chain couples TRBV5-5 to TRBJ2-1; the match to TRBD2 covers 16 bases. The V gene's germline CDR1 is SGHKS and CDR2 YYEKEE (reference sequence). The CDR3 runs to 16 residues. J gave up 8 bases and V 1 base, and 3 bases lay outside the gene matches.

The CDR3 nucleotides are TGCGCCAGCAGCTTAACTAGCTCCTACAATGAGCAGTTCTTC. It encodes CASSLTSSYNEQFF. The chain combines TRBV5-1 with TRBJ2-1; D possibly corresponds to TRBD2 (5 bases). The CDR3 is 14 amino acids. Deletions cut 2 bases from V and 0 bases from J, with 6 bases between. Germline V gives CDR1 SGHRS, CDR2 YFSETQ.